The clone carrying this T cell receptor (beta chain) was seen a handful of times. As yet, its antigen is unknown. This entry belongs to a study of beta chain features in type 1 diabetes. Study-level results: Whether HLA type affects TCRB rearrangement stayed undetermined in the present work. In cDNA sequencing, cells with high TCR expression could be over-represented.

Trimming stripped 6 bases from V and 3 bases from J, with 14 bases between. The CDR3 totals 14 residues. From germline, CDR1 is SQVTM and CDR2 ANQGSEA. Every bit of the isolated RNA underwent reverse transcription, so sequencing read expressed TCRB transcripts. TCRdb's table, derived via immunoSEQ multiplex PCR, lists solely in-frame clones and lacks some. The data contain fewer than 900,000 clones, roughly a sixth of them singletons. V and J are TRBV29-1 and TRBJ2-2, with a weak D call TRBD1 (7 bases). This clonotype was sampled from a woman in her late teens or twenties in good health. The source material was naive CD4+ T cells from blood. The CDR3 DNA follows: TGCAGCGTCCGGACAGGAGGGGACACCGGGGAGCTGTTTTTT. Amino acids: CSVRTGGDTGELFF.